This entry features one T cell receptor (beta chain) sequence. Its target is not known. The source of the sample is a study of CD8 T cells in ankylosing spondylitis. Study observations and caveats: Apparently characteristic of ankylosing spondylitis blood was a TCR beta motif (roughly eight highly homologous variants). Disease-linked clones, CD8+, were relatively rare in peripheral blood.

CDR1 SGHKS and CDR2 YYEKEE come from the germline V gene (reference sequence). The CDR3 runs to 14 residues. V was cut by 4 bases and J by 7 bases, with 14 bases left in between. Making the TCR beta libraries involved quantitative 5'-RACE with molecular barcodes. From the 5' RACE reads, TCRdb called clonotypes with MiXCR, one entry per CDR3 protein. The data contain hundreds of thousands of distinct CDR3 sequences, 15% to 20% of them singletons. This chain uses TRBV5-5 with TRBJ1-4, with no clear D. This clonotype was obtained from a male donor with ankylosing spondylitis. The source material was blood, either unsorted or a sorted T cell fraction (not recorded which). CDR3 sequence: CASSAEFGVEKLFF. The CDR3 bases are TGTGCCAGCAGCGCAGAATTTGGGGTTGAAAAACTGTTTTTT.